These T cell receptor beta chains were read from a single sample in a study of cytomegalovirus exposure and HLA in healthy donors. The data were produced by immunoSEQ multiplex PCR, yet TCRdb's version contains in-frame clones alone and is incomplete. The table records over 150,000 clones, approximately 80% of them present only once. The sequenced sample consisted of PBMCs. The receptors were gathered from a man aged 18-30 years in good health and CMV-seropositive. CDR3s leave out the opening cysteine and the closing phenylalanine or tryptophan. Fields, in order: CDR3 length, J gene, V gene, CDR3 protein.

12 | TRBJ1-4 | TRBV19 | ASSIAGGKEKLF
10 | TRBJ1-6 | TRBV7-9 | ASAGSNSPLH
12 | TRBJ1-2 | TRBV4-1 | ASSQGQAGYGYT
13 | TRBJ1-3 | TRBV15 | ATSQPGAPGNTIY
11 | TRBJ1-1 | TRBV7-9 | SSSLAASGEAF
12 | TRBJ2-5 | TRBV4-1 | ASSQTSEVETQY
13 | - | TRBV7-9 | ASSFPRGDPYEQY
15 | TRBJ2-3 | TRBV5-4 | ASSLDSSGGAGDTQY
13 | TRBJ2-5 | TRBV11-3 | ASSTGQGAGETQY
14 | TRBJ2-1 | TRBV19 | ASSIVPAGGDNEQF
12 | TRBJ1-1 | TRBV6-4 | ASTPSQGNTEAF
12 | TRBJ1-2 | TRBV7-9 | SSSREAIGYGYT
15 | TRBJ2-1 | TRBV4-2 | ASSQDPPSGGYNEQF
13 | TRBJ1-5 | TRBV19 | ASSTRGGRNQPQH
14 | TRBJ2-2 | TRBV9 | ASSVVGQGYGGELF
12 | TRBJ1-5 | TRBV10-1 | ASSDGGWNQPQH
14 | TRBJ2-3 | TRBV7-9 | ASSRLQGPSTDTQY
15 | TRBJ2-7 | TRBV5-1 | ASSLNPSGTGTYEQY
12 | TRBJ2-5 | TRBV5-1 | ASSFGNGQETQY
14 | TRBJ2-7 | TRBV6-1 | ASSEGTSGIRYEQY
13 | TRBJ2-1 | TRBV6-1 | ASSVSISSYNEQF
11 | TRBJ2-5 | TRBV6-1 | AGRTGFQETQY
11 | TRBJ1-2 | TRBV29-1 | SVRLDRAGGYT
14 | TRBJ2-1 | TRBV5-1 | ASSLAAGVSYNEQF
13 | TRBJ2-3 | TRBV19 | ASSIFGGNTDTQY
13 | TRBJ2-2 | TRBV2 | ASSELAGAVGELF
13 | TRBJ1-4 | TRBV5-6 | ASSLVSRANEKLF
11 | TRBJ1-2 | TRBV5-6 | ASSPGTGDGYT
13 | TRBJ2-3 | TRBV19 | ATQRRGDGTDTQY
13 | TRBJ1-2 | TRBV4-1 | ASSPFQGGVVGYT
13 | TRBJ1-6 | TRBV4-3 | ASSPDSGTQSPLH
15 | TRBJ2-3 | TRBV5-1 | ASSFESPSYGTDTQY
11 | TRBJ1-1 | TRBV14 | ASSQDQNTEAF
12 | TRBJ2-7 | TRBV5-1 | ASSLDPRHYEQY
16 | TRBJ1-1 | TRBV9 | ASSVAADRASGNTEAF
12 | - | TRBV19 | ASSRTSVTYEQY
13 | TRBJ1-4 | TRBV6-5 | ASSFFRGINEKLF
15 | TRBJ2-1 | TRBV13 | ASSPPGQEVSYNEQF
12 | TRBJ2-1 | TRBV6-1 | ASSVTGVYNEQF
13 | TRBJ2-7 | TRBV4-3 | ASSPTGTGYDEQY